This TCR beta chain was recovered during a study of graft-versus-host responses after intestinal transplantation. Germline trimming cut 3 bases from V and 6 bases from J; bases unmatched to any gene: 5. Per the germline V gene, CDR1 is MNHNS and CDR2 is SASEGT. This CDR3 contains 15 residues. Some clones are missing from TCRdb's copy, which holds only in-frame ones; the method was immunoSEQ multiplex PCR. The sample has around 88,000 clones; 75% to 90% are singletons. Only a few counts were recorded for this clone. Its antigen is unidentified. This TCR derives from a human donor who received an intestinal transplant. This chain connects TRBV6-1 to TRBJ2-2, with 9 positions matching TRBD2. This specimen consisted of unstimulated CD8+ T cells sorted from spleen or lymph node cells, obtained before intestinal transplant. CDR3 loop: CASSESAGGPGELFF. CDR3 DNA sequence: TGTGCCAGCAGTGAGTCAGCGGGGGGCCCCGGGGAGCTGTTTTTT.